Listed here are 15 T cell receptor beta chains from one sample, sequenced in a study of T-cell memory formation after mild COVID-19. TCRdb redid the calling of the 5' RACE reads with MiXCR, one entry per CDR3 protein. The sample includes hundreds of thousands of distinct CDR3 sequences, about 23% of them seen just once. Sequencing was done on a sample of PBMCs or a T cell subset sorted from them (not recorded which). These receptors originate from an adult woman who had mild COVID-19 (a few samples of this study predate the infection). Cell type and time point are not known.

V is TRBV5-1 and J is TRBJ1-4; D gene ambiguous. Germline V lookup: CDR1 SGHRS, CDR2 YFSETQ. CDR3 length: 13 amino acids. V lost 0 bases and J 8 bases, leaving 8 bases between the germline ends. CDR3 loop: CASSLGFEEKLFF. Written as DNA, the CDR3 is TGCGCCAGCAGCTTGGGCTTCGAGGAAAAACTGTTTTTT.

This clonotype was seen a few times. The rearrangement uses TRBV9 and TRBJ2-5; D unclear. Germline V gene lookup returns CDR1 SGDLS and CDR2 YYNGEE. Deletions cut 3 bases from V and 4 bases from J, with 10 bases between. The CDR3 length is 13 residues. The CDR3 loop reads CASSANLGETQYF. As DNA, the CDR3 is TGTGCCAGCAGCGCTAATCTAGGAGAGACCCAGTACTTC. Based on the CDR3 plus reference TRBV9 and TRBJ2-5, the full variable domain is DSGVTQTPKHLITATGQRVTLRCSPRSGDLSVYWYQQSLDQGLQFLIQYYNGEERAKGNILERFSAQQFPDLHSELNLSSLELGDSALYFCASSANLGETQYFGPGTRLLVL.

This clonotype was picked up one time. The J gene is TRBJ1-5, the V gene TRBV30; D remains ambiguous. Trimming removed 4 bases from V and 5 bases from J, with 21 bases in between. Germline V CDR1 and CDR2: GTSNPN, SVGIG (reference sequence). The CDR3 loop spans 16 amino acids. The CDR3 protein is CAWKGEVSGRHQPQHF. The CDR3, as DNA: TGTGCCTGGAAGGGCGAGGTTTCTGGTCGCCATCAGCCCCAGCATTTT.

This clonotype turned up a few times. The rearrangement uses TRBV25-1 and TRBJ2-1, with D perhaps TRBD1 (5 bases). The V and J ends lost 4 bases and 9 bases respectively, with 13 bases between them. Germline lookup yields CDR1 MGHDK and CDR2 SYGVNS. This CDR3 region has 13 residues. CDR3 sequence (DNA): TGTGCCAGCAGTGGAACAGGTATCAGTGAGCAGTTCTTC. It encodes CASSGTGISEQFF.

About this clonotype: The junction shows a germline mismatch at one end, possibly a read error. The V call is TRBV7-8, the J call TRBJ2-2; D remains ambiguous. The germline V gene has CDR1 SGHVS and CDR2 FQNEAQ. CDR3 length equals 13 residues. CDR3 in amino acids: CASTLSRTGELFF. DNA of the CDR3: TGTGCCAGCACCTTAAGCCGCACCGGGGAGCTGTTTTTT. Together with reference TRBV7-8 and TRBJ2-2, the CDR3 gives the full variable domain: GAGVSQSPRYKVAKRGQDVALRCDPISGHVSLFWYQQALGQGPEFLTYFQNEAQLDKSGLPSDRFFAERPEGSVSTLKIQRTQQEDSAVYLCASTLSRTGELFFGEGSRLTVL.

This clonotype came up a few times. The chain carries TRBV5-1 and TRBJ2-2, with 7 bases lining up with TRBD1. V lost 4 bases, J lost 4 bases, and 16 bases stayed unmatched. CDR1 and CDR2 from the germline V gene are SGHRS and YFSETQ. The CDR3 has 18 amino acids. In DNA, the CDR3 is TGCGCCAGCAGCGTCGAAGACAGGGTAGGGTCCATCACCGGGGAGCTGTTTTTT. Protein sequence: CASSVEDRVGSITGELFF.

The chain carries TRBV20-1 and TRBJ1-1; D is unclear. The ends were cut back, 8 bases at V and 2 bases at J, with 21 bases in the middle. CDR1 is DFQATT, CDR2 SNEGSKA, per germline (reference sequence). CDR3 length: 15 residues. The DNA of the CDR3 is TGCAGTTCCGGTTTCGGCAATGGCGGAAACACTGAAGCTTTCTTT. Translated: CSSGFGNGGNTEAFF.

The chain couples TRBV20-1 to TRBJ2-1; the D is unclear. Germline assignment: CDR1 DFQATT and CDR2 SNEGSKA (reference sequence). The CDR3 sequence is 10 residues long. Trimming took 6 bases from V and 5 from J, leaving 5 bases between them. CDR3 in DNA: TGCAGTGCGCAGCACAATGAGCAGTTCTTC. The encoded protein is CSAQHNEQFF.

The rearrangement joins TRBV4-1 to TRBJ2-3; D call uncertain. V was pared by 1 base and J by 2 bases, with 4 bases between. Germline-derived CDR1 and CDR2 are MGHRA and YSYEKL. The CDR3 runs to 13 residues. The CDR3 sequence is CASSQVITDTQYF. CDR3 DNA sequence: TGCGCCAGCAGCCAAGTCATCACAGATACGCAGTATTTT.

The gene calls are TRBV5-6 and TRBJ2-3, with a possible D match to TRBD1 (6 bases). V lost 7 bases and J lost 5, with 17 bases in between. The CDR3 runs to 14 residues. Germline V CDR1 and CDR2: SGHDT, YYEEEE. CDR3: CASDQGTTEDTQYF. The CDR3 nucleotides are TGTGCCAGCGACCAAGGGACAACGGAAGATACGCAGTATTTT.

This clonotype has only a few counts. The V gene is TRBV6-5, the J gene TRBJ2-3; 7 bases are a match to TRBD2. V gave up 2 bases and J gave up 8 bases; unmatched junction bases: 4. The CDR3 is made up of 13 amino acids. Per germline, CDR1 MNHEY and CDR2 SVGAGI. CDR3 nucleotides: TGTGCCAGCAGTTACGACGGGGAGGGTACGCAGTATTTT. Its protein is CASSYDGEGTQYF.

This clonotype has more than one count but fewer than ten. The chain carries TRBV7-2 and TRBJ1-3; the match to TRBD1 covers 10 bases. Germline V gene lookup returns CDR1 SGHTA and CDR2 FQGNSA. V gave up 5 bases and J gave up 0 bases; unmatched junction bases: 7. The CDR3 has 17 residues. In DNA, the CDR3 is TGTGCCAGCAGCCCCGACAGGGGGCCGGTCTCTGGAAACACCATATATTTT. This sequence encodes CASSPDRGPVSGNTIYF.

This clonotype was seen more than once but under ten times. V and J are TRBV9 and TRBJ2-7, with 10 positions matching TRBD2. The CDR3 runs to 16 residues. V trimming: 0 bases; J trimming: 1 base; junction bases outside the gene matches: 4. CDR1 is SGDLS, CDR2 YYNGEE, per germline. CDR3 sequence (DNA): TGTGCCAGCAGCGTAGGGTCTAGCGGGAGTTCCTACGAGCAGTACTTC. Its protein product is CASSVGSSGSSYEQYF.

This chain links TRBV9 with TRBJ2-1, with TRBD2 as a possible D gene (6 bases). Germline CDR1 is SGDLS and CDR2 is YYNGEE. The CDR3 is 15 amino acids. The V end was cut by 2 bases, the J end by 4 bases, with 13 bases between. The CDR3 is CASSVRTGEYNEQFF. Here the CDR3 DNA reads TGTGCCAGCAGCGTTAGGACGGGGGAATACAATGAGCAGTTCTTC.

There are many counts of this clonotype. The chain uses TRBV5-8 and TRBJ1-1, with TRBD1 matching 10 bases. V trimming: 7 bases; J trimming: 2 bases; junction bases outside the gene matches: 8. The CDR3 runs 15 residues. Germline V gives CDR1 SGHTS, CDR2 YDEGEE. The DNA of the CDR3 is TGTGCCAGCCGAAACCGGGACAGGGGAAACACTGAAGCTTTCTTT. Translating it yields CASRNRDRGNTEAFF.